The 13 T cell receptor beta chains reported below all come from one sample, sequenced in a study of cytomegalovirus exposure and HLA in healthy donors. Produced via immunoSEQ multiplex PCR; TCRdb's table is partial and in-frame only. The data contain approximately 190,000 clones, 84% of them singletons. Sequenced sample: PBMCs. These receptors were obtained from a woman aged 25 to 39 in good health and CMV-seropositive.

The chain uses TRBV11-1 and TRBJ1-2; 8 bases are shared with TRBD1. The CDR3 covers 13 residues. Germline values: CDR1 SGHAT, CDR2 FQDESV (reference sequence). V trimming: 5 bases; J trimming: 8 bases; junction bases outside the gene matches: 7. CDR3 residues: CASSRGTGDGYTF. The CDR3 region has the DNA TGTGCCAGCAGCCGAGGGACAGGAGACGGCTACACCTTC.

This clone has a handful of counts. The same CDR3 arises from other DNA sequences in this sample as well. The chain has TRBV6-5 and TRBJ2-7, with 7 bases fitting TRBD1. CDR1 MNHEY and CDR2 SVGAGI come from the germline V gene. Trimming took 5 bases from V and 2 from J; bases not matched to a gene: 3. The CDR3 has 13 amino acids. The chain's CDR3 is CASSRDRTYEQYF. The DNA for the CDR3 is TGTGCCAGCAGTAGGGACAGAACCTACGAGCAGTACTTC.

This chain joins TRBV2 and TRBJ2-7, with a weak D call TRBD1 (6 bases). Germline loops: CDR1 SNHLY, CDR2 FYNNEI. V was cut by 8 bases and J by 3 bases, with 14 bases left in between. The CDR3 spans 13 residues. The CDR3 region has the DNA TGTGCCAGCGGAACGCAAGGGGGCTACGAGCAGTACTTC. Translating it yields CASGTQGGYEQYF.

This clone was seen only once. This chain joins TRBV27 and TRBJ1-1, with 9 bases fitting TRBD1. The J segment lost 6 bases and the V segment lost 4 bases, leaving 3 bases of the junction unmatched. The CDR3 has 13 amino acids. CDR1 and CDR2 (germline): MNHEY, SMNVEV (reference sequence). The CDR3 sequence is CASSSQGAPEAFF. The CDR3 coding sequence is TGTGCCAGCAGTTCACAGGGGGCTCCTGAAGCTTTCTTT.

The chain joins TRBV19 to TRBJ2-6; a possible D gene is TRBD1 (6 bases). The germline V and J ends were trimmed by 7 bases and 4 bases, with 17 bases remaining between them. The CDR3 loop spans 16 amino acids. Germline lookup yields CDR1 LNHDA and CDR2 SQIVND (reference sequence). Here the CDR3 DNA reads TGTGCCAGTACAATATACAACAGGGCCGGGGCCAACGTCCTGACTTTC. Translated: CASTIYNRAGANVLTF.

The chain joins TRBV9 to TRBJ2-2; 8 nucleotides agree with TRBD1. Trimming took 9 bases from V and 7 from J; bases not matched to a gene: 11. This CDR3 contains 14 residues. CDR1 is SGDLS, CDR2 YYNGEE, per germline. The DNA for the CDR3 is TGTGCCACCTCACGCAGGGGGCTTGACGGGGAGCTGTTTTTT. As protein: CATSRRGLDGELFF.

The rearrangement uses TRBV2 and TRBJ2-7; a weak D match, TRBD2 (5 bases). Trimming cost V 2 bases and J 0 bases, with 11 bases left between them. The CDR3 totals 15 residues. In germline, CDR1 is SNHLY, CDR2 FYNNEI. CDR3 in amino acids: CASSEPAAISYEQYF. As DNA, the CDR3 is TGTGCCAGCAGTGAACCAGCGGCTATCTCCTACGAGCAGTACTTC.

This sequence joins TRBV7-3 and TRBJ2-1, with 9 bases matching TRBD2. Germline-derived CDR1 and CDR2 are SGHTA and FQGTGA. CDR3 length: 15 amino acids. The V gene end was trimmed by 6 bases and the J gene end by 3 bases; junction bases not matched to a gene: 6. The CDR3 DNA follows: TGTGCCAGCAGTCTCTCTAGCGGGAACTACAATGAGCAGTTCTTC. It yields the protein CASSLSSGNYNEQFF.

This chain connects TRBV5-1 to TRBJ1-3, with TRBD1 matching 7 bases. Germline V CDR1 and CDR2: SGHRS, YFSETQ. The CDR3 runs 13 residues. The trim removed 7 bases at V and 5 bases at J, leaving 6 bases unmatched. CDR3 region: CASRQGPRNTIYF. As DNA, the CDR3 is TGCGCCAGCCGACAGGGCCCTCGAAACACCATATATTTT.

The chain combines TRBV2 with TRBJ1-2, with D possibly being TRBD1 (6 bases). Germline V CDR1 and CDR2: SNHLY, FYNNEI. CDR3 size: 13 residues. The germline V and J ends were trimmed by 7 bases and 7 bases, with 16 bases remaining between them. The CDR3: CASTDDRTGGYTF. The CDR3 DNA is TGTGCCAGCACCGACGACAGGACTGGTGGCTACACCTTC.

V gene TRBV6-1 combines with J gene TRBJ2-3; D unclear. The CDR3 covers 11 residues. CDR1 and CDR2 (germline): MNHNS, SASEGT. The germline V and J ends were trimmed by 8 bases and 2 bases, with 5 bases remaining between them. The CDR3 nucleotides are TGTGCCAGCGAAGCCACAGATACGCAGTATTTT. Translating it yields CASEATDTQYF.

The chain joins TRBV27 to TRBJ1-1; D gene unclear. This CDR3 spans 13 amino acids. Trimming removed 7 bases from V and 7 bases from J, with 16 bases in between. Germline V gene sequence: CDR1 MNHEY, CDR2 SMNVEV (reference sequence). In nucleotides, the CDR3 is TGTGCCAGCAAAAGAGCTCGAGCTCATGAAGCTTTCTTT. Protein: CASKRARAHEAFF.

The rearrangement uses TRBV11-3 and TRBJ2-1, with D unresolved. Trimming stripped 2 bases from V and 4 bases from J, with 12 bases between. The CDR3 length is 15 residues. Germline V gives CDR1 SGHNT, CDR2 YENEEA. This CDR3 is CASSLNRVRYNEQFF. DNA of the CDR3: TGTGCCAGCAGCTTAAACAGAGTTCGTTACAATGAGCAGTTCTTC.